The 25 T cell receptor beta chains below come from one sample, sequenced in a study of TET2 disruption in CD19-targeted CAR T cells. Profiling relied on immunoSEQ multiplex PCR, and the TCRdb table lists in-frame clones only, not all of them. This repertoire includes tens of thousands of clones. No antigen has been identified for these receptors. The treatment is: autologous CTL019 cells: CD19 CAR with 4-1BB and CD3 zeta domains. Here the sequenced sample was CD8- CAR+ T cells sorted from cultured blood T cells, taken for CD19 CAR T cell therapy. Subset defined: CD8-negative CAR-positive T cells from the infusion product. All receptors come from a man in his 70s with chronic lymphocytic leukemia.

For this clone: Sequence at one end of the junction differs from germline and may be a read error. The sequenced fragment ends 3 residues before the CDR3 boundary, so the rest is inferred from the germline J gene. Other DNA sequences from this sample encode an identical CDR3 as well. The chain joins TRBV2 to TRBJ1-2; 7 bases agree with TRBD1. The germline V gene has CDR1 SNHLY and CDR2 FYNNEI. The CDR3 consists of 14 residues. The sequenced CDR3 bases are TGTGCCAGCAGAGACCCGGGACAGAACTATGGT. Its protein is CASRDPGQNYG. The whole CDR3 reads CASRDPGQNYGYTF.

As concerns this clone: The read finishes 3 residues shy of the CDR3 end, and the germline J gene is used to complete it. The chain uses TRBV28 and TRBJ1-6; no firm D call. The CDR3 spans 15 residues. CDR1 is MDHEN and CDR2 is SYDVKM in the germline V gene. Trimming left V 5 bases short and J 9 bases short, with 17 bases between. The CDR3 reads CASSGLAGSSSPLHF. The CDR3 bases that were read are TGTGCCAGCAGTGGGCTGGCGGGTAGCAGTTCACCC.

Notes on this clone: With the read ending 3 residues before the CDR3 end, the germline J gene is used to fill in that end. The rearrangement joins TRBV6-2 or TRBV6-3 to TRBJ1-2; a weak D match, TRBD1 (6 bases). The ends were cut back, 8 bases at V and 2 bases at J, with 6 bases in the middle. CDR3 size: 11 residues. From germline, CDR1 is MNHEY and CDR2 SVGEGT. The sequenced part of the CDR3 DNA is TGTGCCAGCGGACAGAACTATGGC. It encodes CASGQNYG. The full CDR3 sequence reads CASGQNYGYTF.

As to this clone: Read data end 3 residues before the CDR3 end; the end is taken from the germline J gene. J is TRBJ2-1 and V is TRBV7-8; TRBD1 matches at 7 bases. The germline CDR1 and CDR2 sequences are SGHVS and FQNEAQ. CDR3 length equals 17 residues. V was clipped by 5 bases and J by 7 bases; unmatched bases: 17. The chain's CDR3 is CASSPQAGTVGKNEQFF. Incomplete CDR3 DNA: TGTGCCAGCAGCCCCCAAGCCGGGACAGTGGGTAAGAATGAG.

In regard to this clone: The read is 3 residues too short to cover the CDR3 end, so that end is filled in from the germline J gene. The chain employs TRBV6-1 and TRBJ2-5; 13 bases match TRBD2. CDR1 MNHNS and CDR2 SASEGT come from the germline V gene. The V gene end was trimmed by 2 bases and the J gene end by 4 bases; junction bases not matched to a gene: 4. CDR3 size: 16 residues. The DNA read from the CDR3 is TGTGCCAGCAGTGAATCCAGACTAGCGGGGGGAGAGACC. The encoded protein is CASSESRLAGGET. From start to end, the CDR3 is CASSESRLAGGETQYF.

Note on this clone: The observed sequence ends 3 residues before the CDR3 terminus, with the missing tail filled in from the germline J gene. V is TRBV5-6 and J is TRBJ2-4; 8 nucleotides agree with TRBD1. The germline gives CDR1 SGHDT, CDR2 YYEEEE. The CDR3 spans 15 residues. The CDR3 protein is CASSRQGSLNQPQYF. The part of the CDR3 DNA that was read is TGTGCCAGCAGTCGACAGGGGAGCCTCAATCAGCCT.

The covered CDR3 bases are TGTGCCAGCAGTGAACGGGGGGCAGGCACTGAA. This gives the protein CASSERGAGTE. The entire CDR3 sequence reads CASSERGAGTEAFF. The rearrangement links TRBV6-1 to TRBJ1-1; possible D gene TRBD1, 6 bases. The observed sequence ends 3 residues before the CDR3 terminus, with the missing tail filled in from the germline J gene. Trimming cost V 2 bases and J 4 bases, with 11 bases left between them. Germline-derived CDR1 and CDR2 are MNHNS and SASEGT. The CDR3 runs 14 residues.

With respect to this clone: Coverage ceases 3 residues before the CDR3 finishes, and the germline J gene fills in the end. This chain connects TRBV7-8 to TRBJ1-5; the match to TRBD1 covers 7 bases. Germline loops: CDR1 SGHVS, CDR2 FQNEAQ. This CDR3 is built from 18 residues. With 1 base clipped from V and 3 bases from J, the junction kept 12 bases outside the gene matches. The covered CDR3 bases are TGTGCCAGCAGCTTAGTGACAGGGTTGGATTTTAACAATCAGCCC. As protein: CASSLVTGLDFNNQP. The whole CDR3 region reads CASSLVTGLDFNNQPQHF.

Points on this clone: The read ends 3 residues shy of where the CDR3 ends; the end is completed using the germline J gene. The J gene is TRBJ1-5, the V gene TRBV2; tentative D call: TRBD1 (6 bases). V lost 7 bases, J lost 0 bases, and 16 bases lay in between. The CDR3 length is 16 residues. Germline V gene data show CDR1 as SNHLY and CDR2 as FYNNEI. The CDR3 spells CASTERPGDSNQPQHF. The sequenced part of the CDR3 DNA is TGTGCCAGCACAGAACGCCCAGGGGATAGCAATCAGCCC.

Remarks on this clone: Read data end 3 residues before the CDR3 end; the end is taken from the germline J gene. The chain joins TRBV30 to TRBJ1-4; D gene unclear. This CDR3 has 11 residues. The germline gives CDR1 GTSNPN, CDR2 SVGIG (reference sequence). The CDR3 here is CAWSIQKPLFF. The CDR3 DNA, read in part, is TGTGCCTGGAGCATACAGAAACCA. Filled out from reference TRBV30 and TRBJ1-4, the complete variable domain reads SQTIHQWPATLVQPVGSPLSLECTVEGTSNPNLYWYRQAAGRGLQLLFYSVGIGQISSEVPQNLSASRPQDRQFILSSKKLLLSDSGFYLCAWSIQKPLFFGSGTQLSVL.

This clone shows up as medium-sized by frequency. The CDR3 goes on 3 residues after the read ends, and that part is filled in from the germline J gene. The same CDR3 arises from other DNA sequences in this sample as well. This chain connects TRBV18 to TRBJ2-3, with TRBD2 as a possible D gene (5 bases). CDR1 and CDR2 (germline): KGHSH, LQKENI. Trimming removed 2 bases from V and 3 bases from J, with 15 bases in between. The CDR3 is 16 residues long. CDR3 in amino acids: CASSPFMAGGTDTQYF. The sequenced part of the CDR3 DNA is TGTGCCAGCTCACCATTCATGGCAGGAGGTACAGATACG. The full variable domain, rest sourced from reference TRBV18 and TRBJ2-3, is NAGVMQNPRHLVRRRGQEARLRCSPMKGHSHVYWYRQLPEEGLKFMVYLQKENIIDESGMPKERFSAEFPKEGPSILRIQQVVRGDSAAYFCASSPFMAGGTDTQYFGPGTRLTVL.

As regards this clone: Sequencing ends 3 residues short of the CDR3 end; the germline J gene provides the rest. The genes are TRBV19 and TRBJ2-4; either TRBD1 or TRBD2 may fit D (7 bases each). This CDR3 has 16 amino acids. CDR1 is LNHDA and CDR2 is SQIVND in the germline V gene (reference sequence). The covered CDR3 bases are TGTGCCAGTAGTAATTCCGGGACAGCGGGACTGGAGACT. This sequence encodes CASSNSGTAGLET. The whole CDR3 sequence reads CASSNSGTAGLETQYF.

The CDR3 protein is CASSHPGGELFF. CDR3 DNA (partial): TGTGCCAGCAGCCATCCCGGCGGGGAG. The chain joins TRBV7-9 to TRBJ2-2; no reliable D call. The read terminates 3 residues ahead of where the CDR3 ends, so the germline J gene completes it. CDR1 and CDR2 from the germline V gene are SEHNR and FQNEAQ (reference sequence). CDR3 size: 12 residues. V dropped 5 bases and J dropped 7 bases, with 8 bases sitting between them.

On this clone itself: The read terminates 3 residues ahead of where the CDR3 ends, so the germline J gene completes it. The chain uses TRBV19 and TRBJ2-3; weak D call: TRBD1 (5 bases). V dropped 7 bases and J dropped 0 bases, with 11 bases sitting between them. Germline-derived CDR1 and CDR2 are LNHDA and SQIVND (reference sequence). This CDR3 spans 14 amino acids. CDR3 bases read: TGTGCCAGTACGGATGGACACAGCACAGATACG. It encodes CASTDGHSTDT. The CDR3, in full, reads CASTDGHSTDTQYF.

About this clone: The CDR3 goes on 3 residues after the read ends, and that part is filled in from the germline J gene. V and J are TRBV7-3 and TRBJ2-3; 9 bases are shared with TRBD1. The CDR3 spans 15 residues. V shed 5 bases, J shed 6 bases, and the junction held 9 bases outside the gene matches. CDR1 and CDR2 from the germline V gene are SGHTA and FQGTGA. Partial CDR3 DNA: TGTGCCAGCAGCCTGAGGACAGGGGAGGGGGATACG. Translation: CASSLRTGEGDT. The CDR3, in full, reads CASSLRTGEGDTQYF.

As to this clone: The read halts 3 residues ahead of the CDR3 end, with the missing end drawn from the germline J gene. V gene TRBV4-1 combines with J gene TRBJ2-4; 8 nucleotides align to TRBD1. The CDR3 is made up of 14 amino acids. Germline CDR1 and CDR2: MGHRA and YSYEKL. CDR3 in amino acids: CASSQDRGRRGQYF. Incomplete CDR3 DNA: TGCGCCAGCAGCCAAGACAGGGGGCGGAGGGGT.

Details on this clone: The sequence runs out 3 residues before the end of the CDR3; the remainder is reconstructed from the germline J gene. The rearrangement joins TRBV5-5 to TRBJ2-4, with D hard to call. Germline CDR1 SGHKS, CDR2 YYEKEE (reference sequence). The CDR3 is 13 amino acids. CDR3 DNA (partial): TGTGCCAGCAGCCCGACTGTTAATCAGCCT. Amino acids: CASSPTVNQP. The entire CDR3 reads CASSPTVNQPQYF.

In the case of this clone: Read data end 3 residues before the CDR3 end; the end is taken from the germline J gene. The genes are TRBV19 and TRBJ1-1; the D is unclear. The ends were cut back, 7 bases at V and 1 base at J, with 7 bases in the middle. This CDR3 has 12 residues. From germline, CDR1 is LNHDA and CDR2 SQIVND (reference sequence). The CDR3 is CASTKRNTEAFF. The DNA read from the CDR3 is TGTGCCAGTACGAAGCGGAACACTGAA.

As for this clone: The CDR3 end falls 3 residues outside the read, so it is completed with the germline J gene. The identical CDR3 is also encoded by other nucleotide sequences in the sample. This rearrangement joins TRBV7-3 to TRBJ2-1; TRBD2 is a possible D gene (7 bases). CDR1 is SGHTA and CDR2 is FQGTGA in the germline V gene. The V gene lost 5 bases and the J gene lost 0 bases, with 14 bases spanning the gap. There are 16 residues in the CDR3. The covered CDR3 bases are TGTGCCAGCAGCCTTACGGGGGGCAGCTCCTACAATGAG. The encoded protein is CASSLTGGSSYNE. The whole CDR3 protein reads CASSLTGGSSYNEQFF.

A note on this clone: One end of the junction does not line up with germline, which may come from a read error. The missing CDR3 end, 3 residues past where the read stops, is filled in from the germline J gene. The chain couples TRBV6-1 to TRBJ2-1, with D tentatively TRBD2 (6 bases). CDR1 MNHNS and CDR2 SASEGT come from the germline V gene. The CDR3 totals 13 residues. The sequenced part of the CDR3 DNA is TGTGCCAGCAGTGGCCGGGGGTACAGTGAG. Translation: CASSGRGYSE. From start to end, the CDR3 is CASSGRGYSEQFF.

Points on this clone: From the germline J gene comes the end of the CDR3, since the read stops 3 residues before it. The sample holds other DNA sequences that translate to the same CDR3. This chain uses TRBV10-3 with TRBJ1-2, with TRBD1 identical over 8 bases. CDR1 ENHRY and CDR2 SYGVKD come from the germline V gene. The CDR3 is 14 amino acids. The covered CDR3 bases are TGTGCCATCAGCGCCGGGACAGGTGGTGTGGGC. This gives the protein CAISAGTGGVG. The full CDR3 sequence reads CAISAGTGGVGYTF.

Considering frequency, this clone is medium-sized. Sequencing ends 3 residues short of the CDR3 end; the germline J gene provides the rest. The V call is TRBV19, the J call TRBJ2-3; no definite D call. V was shortened by 3 bases and J by 2 bases, with 15 bases between the two germline ends. Per germline, CDR1 LNHDA and CDR2 SQIVND (reference sequence). The CDR3 runs 16 residues. The sequenced CDR3 bases are TGTGCCAGTAGTATTGGGCCTGTAAAGGTCACAGATACG. Residues: CASSIGPVKVTDT. From start to end, the CDR3 is CASSIGPVKVTDTQYF.

On this clone: The read halts 3 residues ahead of the CDR3 end, with the missing end drawn from the germline J gene. V and J are TRBV4-2 and TRBJ2-3, with D possibly TRBD1 on 5 matching bases. The CDR3 length is 16 residues. Per germline, CDR1 LGHNA and CDR2 YNFKEQ. V lost 0 bases and J 5 bases, leaving 15 bases between the germline ends. The CDR3 bases that were read are TGTGCCAGCAGCCAAGATCAGGGCGGATTGGGAGATACG. Its translation is CASSQDQGGLGDT. The entire CDR3 is CASSQDQGGLGDTQYF.

A note on this clone: Read data end 3 residues before the CDR3 end; the end is taken from the germline J gene. The chain is built from TRBV18 and TRBJ2-4; TRBD2 aligns across 12 bases. This CDR3 spans 17 amino acids. CDR1 and CDR2 (germline): KGHSH, LQKENI. The sequenced part of the CDR3 DNA is TGTGCCAGCTCACCACCCCTAGCGGGGGGGCCAAGGGAGACT. Translating it yields CASSPPLAGGPRET. The entire CDR3 reads CASSPPLAGGPRETQYF.

Remarks on this clone: An end of the junction differs from the germline gene, which may be a read error. The read gets to within 3 residues of the CDR3 end, and the germline J gene fills in the rest. Other nucleotide sequences from this sample produce the same CDR3. The chain joins TRBV20-1 to TRBJ1-3; 8 bases are a match to TRBD1. Germline V gene sequence: CDR1 DFQATT, CDR2 SNEGSKA (reference sequence). This CDR3 contains 14 residues. Here the CDR3 reads CSAPSTGDGNTIYF. CDR3 DNA (partial): TGCAGCGCTCCCTCGACAGGGGATGGAAACACT.